This T cell receptor (beta chain) is drawn from a study of T cells in Graves' hyperthyroidism and ophthalmopathy. Study observations and caveats: Most thyroid-expanded clonotypes above 0.001 were also found in blood.

About this clonotype: What it binds is not known.

Germline CDR1 and CDR2: SGHDN and FVKESK. The CDR3 runs 15 residues. After removal of 2 bases from V and 4 bases from J, the junction contained 3 bases not matched to a gene. TCR beta CDR3 region amplification was performed from RNA transcripts. HTBI primers drove first-round RT-PCR of the TCR CDR3. TCRdb recomputed calls from the multiplex PCR reads with MiXCR, one row per CDR3 protein. This table has around 700,000 distinct CDR3 sequences, 35% appearing once. The V and J genes are TRBV14 and TRBJ2-3, with TRBD2 matching over 10 bases. Sample: blood. This receptor was obtained from a woman in her forties with Graves' hyperthyroidism. The CDR3, as DNA: TGTGCCAGCAGCCAAAGCGGGGGGGCAGCAGATACGCAGTATTTT. It is translated as CASSQSGGAADTQYF.